This TCR beta chain was documented in a study of control samples from healthy donors and cancer patients. Profiling relied on immunoSEQ multiplex PCR, and the TCRdb table lists in-frame clones only, not all of them. The table includes about 190,000 clones, about 90% detected once. Germline V gives CDR1 MRHNA, CDR2 SNTAGT. The CDR3 extends over 14 amino acids. Trimming cost V 2 bases and J 9 bases, with 11 bases left between them. J is TRBJ1-6 and V is TRBV6-4; D uncertain. The sequenced sample was blood. This clonotype was obtained from a man aged 25 to 40 in good health. The CDR3 DNA reads as TGTGCCAGCAGTGACAACCCCTTTAGTTCACCCCTCCACTTT. As protein: CASSDNPFSSPLHF.